One sample yielded the 15 T cell receptor beta chains listed below, sequenced in a study of blood T cell repertoires in COVID-19. Clones were read by immunoSEQ multiplex PCR, and TCRdb kept only the in-frame ones, dropping some. There are 300,000 to 450,000 clones in the sample; around nine tenths occur only once, and around 3% lies in the top ten. Sequencing was done on a sample of peripheral blood. All receptors derive from a human donor in a cohort sampled during active COVID-19.

The V gene is TRBV28, the J gene TRBJ1-1; no clear D gene. V lost 2 bases and J lost 6, with 13 bases in between. The CDR3 has 14 amino acids. Germline V CDR1 and CDR2: MDHEN, SYDVKM. CDR3 nucleotide sequence: TGTGCCAGCAGTTTAGGAGTAGCGAGGTCTGAAGCTTTCTTT. Encoded protein: CASSLGVARSEAFF.

The rearrangement uses TRBV19 and TRBJ2-7; 9 nucleotides align to TRBD2. Germline values: CDR1 LNHDA, CDR2 SQIVND (reference sequence). The CDR3 extends over 15 amino acids. Trimming took 2 bases from V and 2 from J; bases not matched to a gene: 4. The CDR3 DNA reads as TGTGCCAGTAGTATAACTCTAGCGGGAACCTACGAGCAGTACTTC. Amino acid sequence: CASSITLAGTYEQYF.

A few counts support this clone. This chain uses TRBV27 with TRBJ2-1; a weak D match, TRBD1 (5 bases). V lost 1 base and J lost 0, with 16 bases in between. The CDR3 has 18 residues. The germline V gene encodes CDR1 MNHEY and CDR2 SMNVEV (reference sequence). The CDR3 here is CASSLLKYEDSSYNEQFF. DNA for the CDR3: TGTGCCAGCAGTTTATTAAAATATGAAGACAGCTCCTACAATGAGCAGTTCTTC.

The rearrangement joins TRBV5-4 to TRBJ2-2; TRBD1 matches at 8 bases. CDR1 is SGHNT and CDR2 is YYREEE in the germline V gene (reference sequence). This CDR3 contains 16 residues. Trimming removed 2 bases from V and 5 bases from J; junction bases left unmatched: 8. In DNA, the CDR3 is TGTGCCAGCAGCTTCGGTGGACAGGGTTTGACCGGGGAGCTGTTTTTT. It codes for CASSFGGQGLTGELFF.

The V call is TRBV27, the J call TRBJ2-4; 12 positions match TRBD2. Trimming cost V 6 bases and J 0 bases; bases outside gene matches: 21. Germline V lookup: CDR1 MNHEY, CDR2 SMNVEV (reference sequence). The CDR3 has 22 residues. Here the CDR3 reads CASRESRKGLAGSRLAKNIQYF. The CDR3 coding sequence is TGTGCCAGCAGAGAAAGTCGGAAAGGACTAGCGGGAAGCCGATTAGCCAAAAACATTCAGTACTTC.

This clone was found once. The J gene is TRBJ2-7, the V gene TRBV5-1; TRBD1 matches at 8 bases. Germline CDR1 is SGHRS and CDR2 is YFSETQ. The CDR3 sequence is 15 residues long. With V trimmed by 0 bases and J by 3 bases, 5 bases remained unmatched. The CDR3 reads CASSLEGRGLYEQYF. The CDR3 DNA is TGCGCCAGCAGCTTGGAGGGCAGGGGGCTCTACGAGCAGTACTTC. Variable domain in full (rest from reference TRBV5-1 and TRBJ2-7): KAGVTQTPRYLIKTRGQQVTLSCSPISGHRSVSWYQQTPGQGLQFLFEYFSETQRNKGNFPGRFSGRQFSNSRSEMNVSTLELGDSALYLCASSLEGRGLYEQYFGPGTRLTVT.

The genes are TRBV6-5 and TRBJ2-3; D gene uncertain. The CDR3 covers 14 residues. Trimming took 2 bases from V and 2 from J, leaving 8 bases between them. Germline V CDR1 and CDR2: MNHEY, SVGAGI. The CDR3 sequence is CASSYVQFTDTQYF. The CDR3 DNA reads TGTGCCAGCAGTTACGTCCAGTTCACAGATACGCAGTATTTT.

The chain joins TRBV7-9 to TRBJ2-7; TRBD1 matches 8 bases. The CDR3 has 14 residues. CDR1 and CDR2 (germline): SEHNR, FQNEAQ (reference sequence). V lost 5 bases, J lost 4 bases, and 7 bases stayed unmatched. Here the CDR3 reads CASSPRTGRYEQYF. CDR3 sequence (DNA): TGTGCCAGCAGCCCACGGACAGGGAGATACGAGCAGTACTTC.

This clone was detected only once. The CDR3, as DNA: TGTGCCAGCAGCCAATTGCCAGTCTCCTACGAGCAGTACTTC. Amino acids: CASSQLPVSYEQYF. The chain combines TRBV3-1 (or the pseudogene TRBV3-2) with TRBJ2-7; D is unclear. The CDR3 consists of 14 residues. Germline CDR1 reads LGHDT; CDR2 reads YNNKEL (reference sequence). V gave up 2 bases and J gave up 0 bases, with 8 bases separating them.

V usage is TRBV6-5 and J usage is TRBJ1-4; TRBD1 matches 7 bases. CDR1 is MNHEY and CDR2 is SVGAGI in the germline V gene. This CDR3 region has 14 residues. J gave up 3 bases and V 5 bases, and 3 bases lay outside the gene matches. CDR3 nucleotide sequence: TGTGCCAGCAGTCTGACAGGGTCTAATGAAAAACTGTTTTTT. Protein: CASSLTGSNEKLFF.

This rearrangement joins TRBV29-1 to TRBJ2-3; 7 bases map to TRBD1. Germline V gives CDR1 SQVTM, CDR2 ANQGSEA. The V segment lost 3 bases and the J segment 5 bases; nucleotides outside the gene matches: 17. This CDR3 comprises 17 residues. CDR3 bases: TGCAGCGTTGATCTAGTTTCAGGGTTTGCAGGGGGAGATACGCAGTATTTT. It encodes CSVDLVSGFAGGDTQYF.

This clone was observed a single time. The chain couples TRBV6-1 to TRBJ2-2; no clear D gene. The V end lost 2 bases, the J end lost 4 bases, and 5 bases lay between the germline ends. The germline V gene has CDR1 MNHNS and CDR2 SASEGT. CDR3 length equals 13 residues. CDR3 sequence (DNA): TGTGCCAGCAGTGAACTCCGCACCGGGGAGCTGTTTTTT. The encoded protein is CASSELRTGELFF.

This chain links TRBV20-1 with TRBJ2-7, with TRBD2 identical over 11 bases. The CDR3 loop spans 11 amino acids. Trimming removed 6 bases from V and 8 bases from J; junction bases left unmatched: 3. Germline V CDR1 and CDR2: DFQATT, SNEGSKA (reference sequence). The CDR3 loop is CSARLAGQQYF. The CDR3 nucleotides read TGCAGTGCAAGACTAGCGGGGCAGCAGTACTTC.

This chain links TRBV19 with TRBJ1-5; 10 bases agree with TRBD1. The CDR3 length is 16 residues. Germline CDR1 LNHDA, CDR2 SQIVND (reference sequence). Losses at the gene ends were 6 bases for V and 7 bases for J; bases not matched to a gene: 12. The CDR3 loop reads CASRRLGQGVPQPQHF. CDR3 DNA sequence: TGTGCCAGTAGGAGATTAGGACAGGGGGTCCCACAGCCCCAGCATTTT.

This chain joins TRBV5-5 and TRBJ1-1; maybe TRBD1 (5 bases). Trimming took 1 base from V and 8 from J, leaving 6 bases between them. Per germline, CDR1 SGHKS and CDR2 YYEKEE (reference sequence). The CDR3 is 11 residues long. The CDR3 bases are TGTGCCAGCAGCTTGCGACAGGAAGCTTTCTTT. It codes for CASSLRQEAFF.